A single sample gave rise to the 8 T cell receptor beta chains below, sequenced in a study of shared T cell receptors in the human thymus. TCRdb's table, derived via immunoSEQ multiplex PCR, lists solely in-frame clones and lacks some. The profile shows around 68,000 clones, roughly 96% of them singletons. The sequencing sample was made of thymocytes. The source is a human donor.

This chain connects TRBV28 to TRBJ1-4; 7 bases line up with TRBD1. V gave up 1 base and J gave up 5 bases; unmatched junction bases: 7. Germline-derived CDR1 and CDR2 are MDHEN and SYDVKM. CDR3 length equals 16 residues. CDR3 protein: CASSLSRAGGNEKLFF. CDR3 in DNA: TGTGCCAGCAGTTTATCGCGTGCAGGGGGAAATGAAAAACTGTTTTTT.

The V call is TRBV27, the J call TRBJ2-7; possible D gene TRBD2, 7 bases. In germline, CDR1 is MNHEY, CDR2 SMNVEV (reference sequence). The CDR3 is 13 residues long. The V end was cut by 7 bases, the J end by 5 bases, with 15 bases between. The CDR3, as DNA: TGTGCCAGCACCACTTGGGGGGGCCACGAGCAGTACTTC. It codes for CASTTWGGHEQYF.

This clone was detected once. This chain joins TRBV27 and TRBJ1-1; TRBD1 matches 8 bases. The J segment lost 4 bases and the V segment lost 3 bases, leaving 7 bases of the junction unmatched. The length of the CDR3 is 15 residues. Per germline, CDR1 MNHEY and CDR2 SMNVEV (reference sequence). The CDR3 here is CASSFLGTGGTEAFF. CDR3 nucleotide sequence: TGTGCCAGCAGTTTCCTCGGGACAGGTGGCACTGAAGCTTTCTTT.

The V and J genes are TRBV27 and TRBJ2-3, with 10 bases fitting TRBD2. Germline CDR1 MNHEY, CDR2 SMNVEV (reference sequence). There are 18 residues in the CDR3. V shed 6 bases, J shed 1 base, and the junction held 13 bases outside the gene matches. This CDR3 reads CASRPWAAGGIRTDTQYF. The CDR3, as DNA: TGTGCCAGCAGACCCTGGGCAGCGGGGGGGATACGCACAGATACGCAGTATTTT.

The V and J genes are TRBV19 and TRBJ2-1; 7 nucleotides match TRBD2. The CDR3 totals 15 residues. With V trimmed by 3 bases and J by 1 base, 3 bases remained unmatched. Germline CDR1 reads LNHDA; CDR2 reads SQIVND (reference sequence). The CDR3 nucleotides read TGTGCCAGTAGTATCCCTAGCGGTTCCTACAATGAGCAGTTCTTC. Its protein product is CASSIPSGSYNEQFF.

The chain employs TRBV6-1 and TRBJ2-5; D perhaps matches TRBD1 (5 bases). Germline V gene sequence: CDR1 MNHNS, CDR2 SASEGT. V gave up 10 bases and J gave up 3 bases, with 6 bases separating them. This CDR3 spans 10 amino acids. The CDR3 DNA sequence: TGTGCCACCAGGGAAGAGACCCAGTACTTC. Encoded protein: CATREETQYF.

The chain couples TRBV6-6 to TRBJ2-7, with 7 positions matching TRBD1. The CDR3 runs to 15 residues. Germline trimming cut 2 bases from V and 6 bases from J; bases unmatched to any gene: 10. Germline V CDR1 and CDR2: MNHNY, SVGAGI (reference sequence). The CDR3 region has the DNA TGTGCCAGCAGTTACGGAACCCCGACAGGGCTCGAGCAGTACTTC. This sequence encodes CASSYGTPTGLEQYF.

The chain employs TRBV28 and TRBJ1-6; TRBD1 matches at 7 bases. The germline CDR1 and CDR2 sequences are MDHEN and SYDVKM. The CDR3 is 17 amino acids. J was trimmed by 4 bases and V by 7 bases; bases with no gene match: 13. CDR3: CASTMGDRGSYNSPLHF. The CDR3 region has the DNA TGTGCCAGCACCATGGGGGACAGAGGATCTTATAATTCACCCCTCCACTTT.